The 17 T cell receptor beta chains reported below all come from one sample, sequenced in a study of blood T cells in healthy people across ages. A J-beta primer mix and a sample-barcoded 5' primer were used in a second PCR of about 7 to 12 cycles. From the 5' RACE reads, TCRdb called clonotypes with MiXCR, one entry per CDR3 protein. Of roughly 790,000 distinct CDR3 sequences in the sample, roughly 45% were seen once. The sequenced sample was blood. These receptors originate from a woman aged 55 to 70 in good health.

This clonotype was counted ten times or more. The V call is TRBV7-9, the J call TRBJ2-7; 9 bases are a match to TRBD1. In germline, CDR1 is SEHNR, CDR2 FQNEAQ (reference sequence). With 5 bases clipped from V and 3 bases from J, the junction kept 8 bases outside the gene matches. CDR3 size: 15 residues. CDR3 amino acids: CASSPWTGVDYEQYF. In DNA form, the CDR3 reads TGTGCCAGCAGCCCGTGGACAGGGGTGGACTACGAGCAGTACTTC.

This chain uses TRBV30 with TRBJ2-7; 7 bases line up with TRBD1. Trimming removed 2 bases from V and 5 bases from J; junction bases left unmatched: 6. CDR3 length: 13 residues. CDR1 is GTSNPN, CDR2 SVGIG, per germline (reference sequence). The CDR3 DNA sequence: TGTGCCTGGAGTTGGGGACAGTTAAACGAGCAGTACTTC. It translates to CAWSWGQLNEQYF.

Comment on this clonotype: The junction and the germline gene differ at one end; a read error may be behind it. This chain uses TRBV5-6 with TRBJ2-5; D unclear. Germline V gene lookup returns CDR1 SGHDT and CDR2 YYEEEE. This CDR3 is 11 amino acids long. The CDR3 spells CASSRQETQCF. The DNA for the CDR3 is TGTGCCAGCAGCCGTCAAGAGACCCAGTGCTTC.

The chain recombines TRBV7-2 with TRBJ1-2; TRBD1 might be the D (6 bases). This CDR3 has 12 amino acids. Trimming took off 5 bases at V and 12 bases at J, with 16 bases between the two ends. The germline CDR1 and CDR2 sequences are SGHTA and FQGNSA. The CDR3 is CASSVTGSRNTF. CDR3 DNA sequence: TGTGCCAGCAGCGTAACAGGGAGTCGTAACACCTTC.

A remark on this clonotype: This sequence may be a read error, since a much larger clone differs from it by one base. The CDR3 region has the DNA TGCGCCAGCAGCTCTCGGCTAGCCAGAGACACAGATACGCAGTATTTT. Its translation: CASSSRLARDTDTQYF. The V call is TRBV5-1, the J call TRBJ2-3; the D gene is possibly TRBD2 (5 bases). This CDR3 has 16 amino acids. Germline CDR1 reads SGHRS; CDR2 reads YFSETQ. V was shortened by 3 bases and J by 2 bases, with 16 bases between the two germline ends.

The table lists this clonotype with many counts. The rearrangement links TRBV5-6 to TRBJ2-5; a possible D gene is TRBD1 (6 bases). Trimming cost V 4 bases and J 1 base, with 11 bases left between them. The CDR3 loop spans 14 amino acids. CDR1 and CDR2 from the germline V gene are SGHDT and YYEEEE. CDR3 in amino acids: CASSKPTGQETQYF. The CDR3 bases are TGTGCCAGCAGCAAACCGACAGGCCAAGAGACCCAGTACTTC.

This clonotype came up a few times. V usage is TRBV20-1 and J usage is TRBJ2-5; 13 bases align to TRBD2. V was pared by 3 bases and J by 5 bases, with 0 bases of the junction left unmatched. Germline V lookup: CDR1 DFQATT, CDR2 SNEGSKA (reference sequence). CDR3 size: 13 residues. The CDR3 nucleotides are TGCAGTGCTAGGGGACTAGCGGGGGAGACCCAGTACTTC. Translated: CSARGLAGETQYF.

The DNA for the CDR3 is TGCAGTGCCACCAGAGTTACAGATACGCAGTATTTT. Translating it yields CSATRVTDTQYF. V gene TRBV20-1 combines with J gene TRBJ2-3; D remains ambiguous. Germline CDR1 and CDR2: DFQATT and SNEGSKA (reference sequence). Between the trimmed V and J ends, which lost 6 bases and 3 bases, there was a span of 10 bases. The CDR3 extends over 12 amino acids.

CDR3: CSYLDRESHGYTF. The DNA for the CDR3 is TGCAGCTACCTTGACAGGGAAAGTCATGGCTACACCTTC. The gene calls are TRBV29-1 and TRBJ1-2, with TRBD1 identical over 7 bases. The CDR3 consists of 13 residues. Germline lookup yields CDR1 SQVTM and CDR2 ANQGSEA. V lost 8 bases to trimming and J lost 6 bases; unmatched junction nucleotides: 12.

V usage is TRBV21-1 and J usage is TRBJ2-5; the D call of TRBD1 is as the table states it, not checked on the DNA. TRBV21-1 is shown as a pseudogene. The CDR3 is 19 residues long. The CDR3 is CASSKFLPGRVVSQETQYF. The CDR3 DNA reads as TGTGCCAGCAGCAAATTCCTTCCTGGCAGGGTGGTTTCGCAAGAGACCCAGTACTTC.

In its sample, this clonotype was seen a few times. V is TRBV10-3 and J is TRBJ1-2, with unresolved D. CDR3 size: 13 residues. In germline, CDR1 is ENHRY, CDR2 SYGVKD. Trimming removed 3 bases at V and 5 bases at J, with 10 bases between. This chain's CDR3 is CAISEKGGYGYTF. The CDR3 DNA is TGTGCCATCAGTGAAAAGGGTGGGTATGGCTACACCTTC.

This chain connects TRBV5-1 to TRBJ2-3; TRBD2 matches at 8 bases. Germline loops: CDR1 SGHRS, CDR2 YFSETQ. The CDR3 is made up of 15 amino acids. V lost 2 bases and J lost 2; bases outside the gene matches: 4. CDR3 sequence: CASSLAGVLTDTQYF. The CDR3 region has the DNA TGCGCCAGCAGCTTAGCGGGAGTTCTCACAGATACGCAGTATTTT.

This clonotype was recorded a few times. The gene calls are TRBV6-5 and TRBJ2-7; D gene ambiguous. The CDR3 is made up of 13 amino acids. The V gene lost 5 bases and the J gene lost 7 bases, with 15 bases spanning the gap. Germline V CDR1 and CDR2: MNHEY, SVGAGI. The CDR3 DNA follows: TGTGCCAGCAGTCGTAGTGCTACGTGGGAGCAGTACTTC. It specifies CASSRSATWEQYF.

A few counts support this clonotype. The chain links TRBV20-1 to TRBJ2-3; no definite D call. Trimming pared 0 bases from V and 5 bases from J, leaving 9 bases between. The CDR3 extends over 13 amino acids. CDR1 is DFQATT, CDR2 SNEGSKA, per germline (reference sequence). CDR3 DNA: TGCAGTGCTAGAGACCAGACGAAAGATACGCAGTATTTT. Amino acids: CSARDQTKDTQYF.

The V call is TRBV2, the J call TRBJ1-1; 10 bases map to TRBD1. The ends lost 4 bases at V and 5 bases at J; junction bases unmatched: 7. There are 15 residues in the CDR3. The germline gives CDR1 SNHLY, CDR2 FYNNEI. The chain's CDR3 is CASSGGTGEWTEAFF. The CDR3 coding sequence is TGTGCCAGCAGTGGAGGGACAGGGGAGTGGACTGAAGCTTTCTTT.

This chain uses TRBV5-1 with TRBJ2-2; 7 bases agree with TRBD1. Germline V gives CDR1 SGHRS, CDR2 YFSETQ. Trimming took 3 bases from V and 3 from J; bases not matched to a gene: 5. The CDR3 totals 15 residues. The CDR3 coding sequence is TGCGCCAGCAGCTATGGACAGGAATACACCGGGGAGCTGTTTTTT. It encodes CASSYGQEYTGELFF. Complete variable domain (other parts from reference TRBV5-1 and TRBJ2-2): KAGVTQTPRYLIKTRGQQVTLSCSPISGHRSVSWYQQTPGQGLQFLFEYFSETQRNKGNFPGRFSGRQFSNSRSEMNVSTLELGDSALYLCASSYGQEYTGELFFGEGSRLTVL.

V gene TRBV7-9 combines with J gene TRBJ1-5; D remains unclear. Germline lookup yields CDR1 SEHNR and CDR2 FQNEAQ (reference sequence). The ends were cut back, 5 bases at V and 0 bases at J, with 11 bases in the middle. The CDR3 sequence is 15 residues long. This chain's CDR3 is CASSAGVDSNQPQHF. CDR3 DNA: TGTGCCAGCAGCGCCGGAGTGGATAGCAATCAGCCCCAGCATTTT.